These 20 T cell receptor beta chains came from one sample sequenced in a study of blood T cell repertoires in COVID-19. The data were produced by immunoSEQ multiplex PCR, yet TCRdb's version contains in-frame clones alone and is incomplete. The table has about 200,000 clones, roughly 80% seen once. Material for sequencing was peripheral blood. The receptors shown here come from a woman in her seventies with acute or convalescent COVID-19.

The chain is built from TRBV3-1 (or the pseudogene TRBV3-2) and TRBJ1-2; a weak D match, TRBD1 (5 bases). CDR1 is LGHDT, CDR2 YNNKEL, per germline (reference sequence). V gave up 6 bases and J gave up 1 base, with 15 bases separating them. This CDR3 contains 15 residues. The CDR3 sequence is CASRQFQTDNYGYTF. The CDR3 nucleotides read TGTGCCAGCAGACAGTTTCAGACAGATAACTATGGCTACACCTTC.

This clone was seen a few times. This chain connects TRBV12-3 or TRBV12-4 to TRBJ2-3; a possible D gene is TRBD2 (6 bases). CDR3 length: 13 amino acids. Trimming stripped 7 bases from V and 2 bases from J, with 10 bases between. The CDR3, as DNA: TGTGCCAGCAAGAGGGAGGACACAGATACGCAGTATTTT. It encodes CASKREDTDTQYF.

To note about this clone: Its ends do not fully match the called genes, so a read error is possible. This sequence joins TRBV2 and TRBJ2-7; TRBD1 is a possible D gene (6 bases). This CDR3 contains 10 residues. Germline V gives CDR1 SNHLY, CDR2 FYNNEI. The CDR3 DNA follows: TGTGCCAGCAGTGAGGGGGCTTTGAACTTC. Translation gives CASSEGALNF.

For the CDR3, the DNA is TGTGCCAGCAGCTTGTCTAGCGGAACCTACAATGAGCAGTTCTTC. It is translated as CASSLSSGTYNEQFF. The V call is TRBV7-2, the J call TRBJ2-1, with TRBD2 identical over 7 bases. The germline gives CDR1 SGHTA, CDR2 FQGNSA. The CDR3 has 15 residues. V gave up 3 bases and J gave up 2 bases; unmatched junction bases: 4.

In the case of this clone: Other DNA sequences of this sample code for an identical CDR3. This chain joins TRBV6-5 and TRBJ1-1; maybe TRBD1 (5 bases). The V gene's germline CDR1 is MNHEY and CDR2 SVGAGI. V was trimmed by 6 bases and J by 0 bases, leaving 8 bases between them. The CDR3 totals 13 residues. DNA for the CDR3: TGTGCCAGCAGGGGACTCCTGAACACTGAAGCTTTCTTT. Its protein is CASRGLLNTEAFF.

This chain connects TRBV3-1 (or the pseudogene TRBV3-2) to TRBJ2-1, with D possibly TRBD2 on 5 matching bases. Between the trimmed V and J ends, which lost 0 bases and 4 bases, there was a span of 10 bases. CDR1 and CDR2 from the germline V gene are LGHDT and YNNKEL (reference sequence). The CDR3 is 15 amino acids. Here the CDR3 reads CASSQELGLYNEQFF. The CDR3 coding sequence is TGTGCCAGCAGCCAAGAACTAGGACTTTACAATGAGCAGTTCTTC.

This chain links TRBV19 with TRBJ1-5, with 7 nucleotides matching TRBD1. V shed 4 bases and J 1 base; nucleotides not matched to a gene: 4. This CDR3 comprises 15 residues. In germline, CDR1 is LNHDA, CDR2 SQIVND (reference sequence). The CDR3 loop reads CASSRQGISNQPQHF. For the CDR3, the DNA is TGTGCCAGTAGTAGACAGGGAATAAGCAATCAGCCCCAGCATTTT.

V gene TRBV5-4 combines with J gene TRBJ2-1; D ambiguous. Trimming pared 5 bases from V and 5 bases from J, leaving 11 bases between. Germline CDR1 and CDR2: SGHNT and YYREEE (reference sequence). The CDR3 loop spans 13 amino acids. In DNA form, the CDR3 reads TGTGCCAGCAGTCGATTTCGGGACAATGAGCAGTTCTTC. Amino acid sequence: CASSRFRDNEQFF.

The V call is TRBV20-1, the J call TRBJ1-2; 9 bases map to TRBD1. Germline CDR1 and CDR2: DFQATT and SNEGSKA (reference sequence). Trimming took 3 bases from V and 4 from J; bases not matched to a gene: 9. The CDR3 contains 15 residues. This CDR3 is CSASKQGALAYGYTF. CDR3 DNA: TGCAGTGCTAGTAAACAGGGGGCGCTTGCCTATGGCTACACCTTC.

V and J are TRBV4-1 and TRBJ2-2; 9 nucleotides align to TRBD2. CDR3 length: 18 amino acids. Per germline, CDR1 MGHRA and CDR2 YSYEKL. V trimming: 2 bases; J trimming: 0 bases; junction bases outside the gene matches: 7. CDR3 amino acids: CASSQLVVAGANTGELFF. The CDR3 DNA is TGCGCCAGCAGCCAATTGGTGGTAGCGGGAGCGAACACCGGGGAGCTGTTTTTT.

This sequence joins TRBV6-5 and TRBJ1-2; D not resolved. Germline CDR1 is MNHEY and CDR2 is SVGAGI. The length of the CDR3 is 16 residues. With 2 bases removed from V and 4 bases from J, the gap between germline ends came to 17 bases. CDR3 in DNA: TGTGCCAGCAGTTACAAGAGGGAGAGTCCTCCCTATGGCTACACCTTC. Translation gives CASSYKRESPPYGYTF.

The chain carries TRBV5-1 and TRBJ2-1; 10 nucleotides align to TRBD2. The V gene's germline CDR1 is SGHRS and CDR2 YFSETQ. J lost 8 bases, V lost 4 bases, and 6 bases had no gene match. This CDR3 has 14 amino acids. The CDR3 sequence: CASSEAGGPDEQFF. The DNA of the CDR3 is TGCGCCAGCAGCGAAGCGGGAGGGCCCGATGAGCAGTTCTTC.

This clone was recorded once. The chain is built from TRBV5-1 and TRBJ1-4; 10 bases fit TRBD1. Germline V CDR1 and CDR2: SGHRS, YFSETQ. V trimming: 1 base; J trimming: 8 bases; junction bases outside the gene matches: 5. The length of the CDR3 is 15 residues. The CDR3 loop reads CASSLMGTGDEKLFF. The CDR3 DNA follows: TGCGCCAGCAGCTTGATGGGGACAGGGGACGAAAAACTGTTTTTT.

The gene calls are TRBV3-1 (or the pseudogene TRBV3-2) and TRBJ2-2, with TRBD2 identical over 14 bases. Per the germline V gene, CDR1 is LGHDT and CDR2 is YNNKEL (reference sequence). CDR3 length: 16 amino acids. V trimming: 4 bases; J trimming: 6 bases; junction bases outside the gene matches: 4. The CDR3 reads CASSPRLAGGAGELFF. As DNA, the CDR3 is TGTGCCAGCAGCCCCCGACTAGCGGGGGGGGCCGGGGAGCTGTTTTTT.

V gene TRBV6-2 or TRBV6-3 combines with J gene TRBJ2-7; TRBD2 aligns across 7 bases. Germline V gene lookup returns CDR1 MNHEY and CDR2 SVGEGT. Trimming removed 0 bases from V and 2 bases from J; junction bases left unmatched: 16. CDR3 size: 19 residues. The CDR3 DNA sequence: TGTGCCAGCAGTTACTCGACAGCGGGAAGGGTTTCGGGGACCTACGAGCAGTACTTC. It codes for CASSYSTAGRVSGTYEQYF.

This clone came up a few times. CDR3: CASSIEATVNTEAFF. The DNA for the CDR3 is TGTGCCAGTAGTATAGAAGCGACAGTGAACACTGAAGCTTTCTTT. This chain connects TRBV19 to TRBJ1-1, with a tentative D call TRBD1 (5 bases). The CDR3 contains 15 residues. Germline CDR1 LNHDA, CDR2 SQIVND (reference sequence). V gave up 0 bases and J gave up 0 bases, with 8 bases separating them.

This clone was seen a few times. The chain couples TRBV5-1 to TRBJ2-7; TRBD1 aligns across 8 bases. Trimming removed 0 bases from V and 7 bases from J; junction bases left unmatched: 6. Germline CDR1 and CDR2: SGHRS and YFSETQ. The CDR3 is made up of 14 amino acids. The CDR3 DNA follows: TGCGCCAGCAGCTTGGGGGGACAGGTTCGGGAGCAGTACTTC. Residues: CASSLGGQVREQYF.

The rearrangement uses TRBV6-5 and TRBJ1-1, with D perhaps TRBD1 (6 bases). Deletions cut 6 bases from V and 0 bases from J, with 11 bases between. Germline-derived CDR1 and CDR2 are MNHEY and SVGAGI. The CDR3 has 14 residues. CDR3 in amino acids: CASRSTGMNTEAFF. The CDR3 coding sequence is TGTGCCAGCAGGTCTACAGGGATGAACACTGAAGCTTTCTTT.

The chain recombines TRBV7-2 with TRBJ2-2; 11 bases agree with TRBD2. From germline, CDR1 is SGHTA and CDR2 FQGNSA. V lost 8 bases and J lost 13; bases outside the gene matches: 12. CDR3 length: 14 residues. Written as DNA, the CDR3 is TGTGCCAGCGCGCCGGGACTAGCGGTCGGAGGGCTGTTTTTT. The encoded protein is CASAPGLAVGGLFF.

The gene calls are TRBV7-2 and TRBJ1-4; 9 bases align to TRBD1. Germline V gives CDR1 SGHTA, CDR2 FQGNSA. V was clipped by 1 base and J by 3 bases; unmatched bases: 0. The CDR3 is made up of 15 amino acids. The CDR3 region is CASSLGQGANEKLFF. In nucleotides, the CDR3 is TGTGCCAGCAGCTTAGGACAGGGGGCTAATGAAAAACTGTTTTTT. Based on the CDR3 plus reference TRBV7-2 and TRBJ1-4, the full variable domain is GAGVSQSPSNKVTEKGKDVELRCDPISGHTALYWYRQSLGQGLEFLIYFQGNSAPDKSGLPSDRFSAERTGGSVSTLTIQRTQQEDSAVYLCASSLGQGANEKLFFGSGTQLSVL.